The following is a TCR beta chain sequence with its context. The antigen is undetermined. Sequencing of TCR beta was performed on blood CD8+ and CD4+ T cells. TEMRA cells were FACS-enriched, with CD8+ and CD4+ T cells isolated negatively. These data come from a study of CD8 T cells in Susac syndrome. Study-wide findings and caveats: The study's TCR sequencing and HLA analysis covered a relatively small number of individuals, and the study acknowledged this.

Roughly 0.45 to 1 ug RNA was reverse transcribed with random hexamers. TCRdb independently ran MiXCR on the immunoSEQ multiplex PCR reads; one entry per CDR3 protein. The profile shows about 430,000 distinct CDR3 sequences, approximately 85% of them singletons. Germline V lookup: CDR1 LNHDA, CDR2 SQIVND (reference sequence). This CDR3 is built from 11 residues. V was shortened by 6 bases and J by 5 bases, with 7 bases between the two germline ends. This chain connects TRBV19 to TRBJ1-1; D not certain. The receptor's source is a human donor with multiple sclerosis. The sample comprised CD8+ T cells from PBMCs. The CDR3 protein is CASSTGTEAFF. CDR3 DNA sequence: TGTGCCAGTAGCACGGGGACTGAAGCTTTCTTT.